This record looks at one T cell receptor (beta chain) sequence and its context. The record originates from a study of blood T cell repertoires in COVID-19. Study as a whole: Sample material is recorded as cDNA or gDNA derived from T cells, B-cell-depleted T cells, or PBMCs.

CDR3 length: 16 amino acids. The ends lost 1 base at V and 7 bases at J; junction bases unmatched: 10. The germline gives CDR1 SGHTS, CDR2 YDEGEE. As handled by the study authors: Estimated nucleated cell counts came from reference gene primer amplification. TCRdb's copy holds only in-frame clones and misses some; the assay was immunoSEQ multiplex PCR. The V and J calls and the clone size are those of that table, but D and trimming were determined from the DNA. The sample lists approximately 30,000 clones, more than 80% occurring once. The genes are TRBV5-8 and TRBJ1-5; 8 nucleotides agree with TRBD1. Sequenced input: peripheral blood. This sequence was found in a human donor in a cohort sampled during active COVID-19. The chain's CDR3 is CASSLQGAGARQPQHF. The CDR3 DNA reads TGTGCCAGCAGCTTGCAGGGGGCAGGGGCGAGGCAGCCCCAGCATTTT.